Below are 7 T cell receptor beta chains sequenced from a single sample in a study of graft-versus-host responses after intestinal transplantation. Measured with immunoSEQ multiplex PCR; TCRdb has only the in-frame clones, and not every one. Among 60,000 to 75,000 clones listed, roughly nine tenths were seen once. Researchers processed graft tissue to release intraepithelial and lamina propria lymphocytes. The source was ileum tissue, collected 357 days after transplant. These receptors originate from a human patient who received an intestinal transplant, so some T cells may come from the graft donor.

The chain joins TRBV5-1 to TRBJ2-5, with 7 positions matching TRBD2. The germline CDR1 and CDR2 sequences are SGHRS and YFSETQ. V shed 4 bases and J 5 bases; nucleotides not matched to a gene: 14. This CDR3 spans 16 amino acids. The CDR3 coding sequence is TGCGCCAGCAGCGGGACCCCCGCGGGAGCGGGGGAGACCCAGTACTTC. This gives the protein CASSGTPAGAGETQYF.

The rearrangement links TRBV13 to TRBJ2-7, with 9 bases that match TRBD2. The CDR3 is 15 residues long. J lost 3 bases, V lost 3 bases, and 6 bases had no gene match. Germline V CDR1 and CDR2: PRHDT, FYEKMQ (reference sequence). The DNA for the CDR3 is TGTGCCAGCAGCTTGGGTAGCGGGAGAGGCTACGAGCAGTACTTC. As protein: CASSLGSGRGYEQYF.

The rearrangement links TRBV29-1 to TRBJ1-1, with 12 bases fitting TRBD1. Per germline, CDR1 SQVTM and CDR2 ANQGSEA. The CDR3 runs to 17 residues. After removal of 4 bases from V and 1 base from J, the junction contained 10 bases not matched to a gene. The CDR3: CSVGHGTGGIRNTEAFF. The CDR3 DNA reads TGCAGCGTTGGGCACGGGACAGGGGGCATCAGGAACACTGAAGCTTTCTTT.

This clone appeared a few times. The rearrangement uses TRBV19 and TRBJ1-1; no definite D call. This CDR3 has 13 residues. CDR1 LNHDA and CDR2 SQIVND come from the germline V gene (reference sequence). Between the trimmed V and J ends, which lost 8 bases and 0 bases, there was a span of 10 bases. For the CDR3, the DNA is TGTGCCAGTCAGGCGAGGTTGAACACTGAAGCTTTCTTT. It encodes CASQARLNTEAFF.

The chain recombines TRBV9 with TRBJ2-2, with D possibly TRBD1 on 5 matching bases. CDR1 and CDR2 from the germline V gene are SGDLS and YYNGEE. Deletions cut 3 bases from V and 7 bases from J, with 7 bases between. The CDR3 sequence is 12 residues long. The CDR3 region has the DNA TGTGCCAGCAGCGGGGGCGGCGGGGAGCTGTTTTTT. Encoded protein: CASSGGGGELFF. Full variable domain (remainder filled in from reference TRBV9 and TRBJ2-2): DSGVTQTPKHLITATGQRVTLRCSPRSGDLSVYWYQQSLDQGLQFLIQYYNGEERAKGNILERFSAQQFPDLHSELNLSSLELGDSALYFCASSGGGGELFFGEGSRLTVL.

V usage is TRBV28 and J usage is TRBJ2-1; 13 bases fit TRBD2. Per the germline V gene, CDR1 is MDHEN and CDR2 is SYDVKM. V lost 6 bases, J lost 6 bases, and 2 bases stayed unmatched. The CDR3 has 14 residues. The CDR3 nucleotides read TGTGCCAGCAGGCGGACTAGCGGGGGCAATGAGCAGTTCTTC. It specifies CASRRTSGGNEQFF. Full variable domain (outside the CDR3, taken from reference TRBV28 and TRBJ2-1): DVKVTQSSRYLVKRTGEKVFLECVQDMDHENMFWYRQDPGLGLRLIYFSYDVKMKEKGDIPEGYSVSREKKERFSLILESASTNQTSMYLCASRRTSGGNEQFFGPGTRLTVL.

CDR3 nucleotide sequence: TGTGCCAGCAGCCCGGATTCGTTGGGTGGCTACACCTTC. It is translated as CASSPDSLGGYTF. V usage is TRBV6-6 and J usage is TRBJ1-2; D gene ambiguous. Trimming shortened V by 6 bases and J by 7 bases, and 15 bases separated the two germline ends. The CDR3 extends over 13 amino acids. CDR1 MNHNY and CDR2 SVGAGI come from the germline V gene (reference sequence).